A single sample is the source of the 21 T cell receptor beta chains below, sequenced in a study of blood T cells in healthy people across ages. Through a sample-barcoded 5' primer and a J-beta primer mix, a second PCR was run for about 6 to 11 cycles. TCRdb reprocessed the 5' RACE reads via MiXCR and lists one record per CDR3 protein. This table holds more than 1,000,000 distinct CDR3 sequences, about 23% found once. These data were also reused for a study on T cells of mothers and their children.

Sequencing was carried out using blood. These receptors were collected from a girl aged 2-10 years in good health.

The CDR3 nucleotides are TGTGCCAGCGATAATAGCGGCTACGAGCAGTACTTC. Protein: CASDNSGYEQYF. The chain uses TRBV2 and TRBJ2-5, with a possible D match to TRBD2 (6 bases). Near its end, the DNA agrees better with TRBJ2-7, so the J call may be wrong. Looked up from germline, CDR1 is SNHLY and CDR2 is FYNNEI. The CDR3 sequence is 12 residues long.

This chain links TRBV27 with TRBJ1-6; TRBD1 matches at 7 bases. Per the germline V gene, CDR1 is MNHEY and CDR2 is SMNVEV (reference sequence). The length of the CDR3 is 18 residues. The V gene end was trimmed by 2 bases and the J gene end by 7 bases; junction bases not matched to a gene: 14. Written as DNA, the CDR3 is TGTGCCAGCAGTTTAGGGATTCCTTCGGGACAGAGAAATTCACCCCTCCACTTT. The encoded protein is CASSLGIPSGQRNSPLHF.

This chain links TRBV6-6 with TRBJ2-1; D unresolved. Trimming shortened V by 6 bases and J by 0 bases, and 9 bases separated the two germline ends. The CDR3 is 14 residues long. Germline CDR1 is MNHNY and CDR2 is SVGAGI (reference sequence). The CDR3 loop reads CASRTPSSYNEQFF. CDR3 nucleotide sequence: TGTGCCAGCAGGACCCCGAGCTCCTACAATGAGCAGTTCTTC.

The genes are TRBV11-2 and TRBJ2-2, with no clear D. The germline V gene has CDR1 SGHAT and CDR2 FQNNGV. The CDR3 is 14 amino acids. Trimming removed 5 bases from V and 6 bases from J, with 13 bases in between. CDR3 residues: CASSSSLLAGELFF. CDR3 coding DNA: TGTGCCAGCAGCAGCTCTTTGCTTGCCGGGGAGCTGTTTTTT. The full variable domain, rest sourced from reference TRBV11-2 and TRBJ2-2, is EAGVAQSPRYKIIEKRQSVAFWCNPISGHATLYWYQQILGQGPKLLIQFQNNGVVDDSQLPKDRFSAERLKGVDSTLKIQPAKLEDSAVYLCASSSSLLAGELFFGEGSRLTVL.

This clonotype came up a few times. The chain recombines TRBV27 with TRBJ1-2, with D uncertain. Germline CDR1 reads MNHEY; CDR2 reads SMNVEV (reference sequence). The CDR3 extends over 14 amino acids. Trimming took off 3 bases at V and 7 bases at J, with 15 bases between the two ends. CDR3 residues: CASSLEPSSGGYTF. CDR3 DNA sequence: TGTGCCAGCAGTTTGGAACCCTCGTCAGGTGGCTACACCTTC.

The rearrangement uses TRBV7-2 and TRBJ2-5, with 10 bases matching TRBD1. The J call may not be correct, given that the DNA end is closer to TRBJ2-7. The V gene's germline CDR1 is SGHTA and CDR2 FQGNSA. CDR3 size: 16 residues. The CDR3 DNA sequence: TGTGCCAGCAGCTTAGGATGGGGGACAGGGGTCTACGAGCAGTACTTC. Translation: CASSLGWGTGVYEQYF.

This clonotype was counted between two and nine times. CDR3 region: CASSLAPSASEQYF. DNA of the CDR3: TGTGCCAGCAGCTTGGCCCCCTCAGCGAGCGAGCAGTACTTC. The chain links TRBV5-6 to TRBJ2-5; D not certain. The J call is uncertain, as TRBJ2-7 better fits the DNA end. This CDR3 region has 14 residues. Germline loops: CDR1 SGHDT, CDR2 YYEEEE.

Only a few counts were recorded for this clonotype. The V and J genes are TRBV27 and TRBJ2-7; D uncertain. Trimming cost V 8 bases and J 3 bases, with 8 bases left between them. CDR1 and CDR2 (germline): MNHEY, SMNVEV (reference sequence). This CDR3 spans 11 amino acids. CDR3 DNA: TGTGCCAGCGGACGGGTCTACGAGCAGTACTTC. Translating it yields CASGRVYEQYF.

This clonotype was found once. This sequence joins TRBV7-2 and TRBJ2-5; the D gene is possibly TRBD2 (6 bases). The V end was cut by 5 bases, the J end by 2 bases, with 9 bases between. The germline CDR1 and CDR2 sequences are SGHTA and FQGNSA. CDR3 length: 13 residues. CDR3 residues: CASSGRLQETQYF. CDR3 nucleotide sequence: TGTGCCAGCAGCGGGAGGTTACAAGAGACCCAGTACTTC.

The chain employs TRBV15 and TRBJ1-4; D unresolved. The V and J ends lost 1 base and 4 bases respectively, with 10 bases between them. In germline, CDR1 is LNHNV, CDR2 YYDKDF (reference sequence). CDR3 length: 15 amino acids. Here the CDR3 DNA reads TGTGCCACCAGCAGAGTCAACAGATTTAATGAAAAACTGTTTTTT. Translation: CATSRVNRFNEKLFF.

This clonotype appeared a few times. The chain couples TRBV5-6 to TRBJ1-5, with TRBD1 as a possible D gene (5 bases). V was pared by 0 bases and J by 9 bases, with 13 bases between. The germline V gene has CDR1 SGHDT and CDR2 YYEEEE. The CDR3 loop spans 14 amino acids. CDR3 sequence: CASSLAAGFLPQHF. The CDR3, as DNA: TGTGCCAGCAGCTTGGCGGCAGGGTTTCTGCCCCAGCATTTT.

The sample holds a few counts of this clonotype. The CDR3 is CASSSPGDYYNEQFF. The CDR3 coding sequence is TGTGCCAGCAGCTCTCCCGGGGACTACTACAATGAGCAGTTCTTC. The genes are TRBV27 and TRBJ2-1; TRBD2 matches 7 bases. Looked up from germline, CDR1 is MNHEY and CDR2 is SMNVEV (reference sequence). V lost 6 bases to trimming and J lost 3 bases; unmatched junction nucleotides: 8. The CDR3 is made up of 15 amino acids.

The J gene is TRBJ1-2, the V gene TRBV28; 8 bases fit TRBD1. This CDR3 comprises 14 residues. Germline CDR1 MDHEN, CDR2 SYDVKM. Unmatched junction bases numbered 5, after V lost 8 bases and J lost 0 bases. CDR3 DNA sequence: TGTGCCAGCTCCGGGACAGGCGCTAACTATGGCTACACCTTC. Translated, it gives CASSGTGANYGYTF.

The chain uses TRBV4-1 and TRBJ1-3, with 9 bases matching TRBD1. CDR1 and CDR2 from the germline V gene are MGHRA and YSYEKL. The CDR3 consists of 18 residues. The V and J ends lost 1 base and 3 bases, in that order; junction bases with no gene match: 10. CDR3 coding DNA: TGCGCCAGCAGCCAAGGGGACAGGGCATCTTTAAATGGAAACACCATATATTTT. Amino acid sequence: CASSQGDRASLNGNTIYF.

The chain uses TRBV7-2 and TRBJ1-2; D uncertain. V was shortened by 2 bases and J by 8 bases, with 18 bases between the two germline ends. This CDR3 has 15 amino acids. The germline V gene encodes CDR1 SGHTA and CDR2 FQGNSA. The CDR3 here is CASSLKILVGQGYTF. The DNA for the CDR3 is TGTGCCAGCAGCTTAAAAATTTTAGTCGGGCAGGGCTACACCTTC. Full variable domain (remainder filled in from reference TRBV7-2 and TRBJ1-2): GAGVSQSPSNKVTEKGKDVELRCDPISGHTALYWYRQSLGQGLEFLIYFQGNSAPDKSGLPSDRFSAERTGGSVSTLTIQRTQQEDSAVYLCASSLKILVGQGYTFGSGTRLTVV.

J is TRBJ2-5 and V is TRBV12-3 or TRBV12-4; 8 bases are a match to TRBD2. The V gene end was trimmed by 1 base and the J gene end by 4 bases; junction bases not matched to a gene: 8. CDR3 length equals 16 residues. In DNA form, the CDR3 reads TGTGCCAGCAGTTTAGTGGGCGGGGGGCGGCGAGAGACCCAGTACTTC. The encoded protein is CASSLVGGGRRETQYF.

The chain employs TRBV7-2 and TRBJ2-5; D ambiguous. Germline lookup yields CDR1 SGHTA and CDR2 FQGNSA. There are 14 residues in the CDR3. The V end was cut by 2 bases, the J end by 5 bases, with 12 bases between. The CDR3 spells CASSLFGDAETQYF. CDR3 DNA: TGTGCCAGCAGCTTATTTGGGGATGCGGAGACCCAGTACTTC.

This clonotype was picked up a small number of times. V and J are TRBV11-2 and TRBJ1-3, with D possibly being TRBD1 (5 bases). Trimming shortened V by 0 bases and J by 2 bases, and 17 bases separated the two germline ends. This CDR3 spans 18 amino acids. In germline, CDR1 is SGHAT, CDR2 FQNNGV. This chain's CDR3 is CASSLEWYETDPGNTIYF. For the CDR3, the DNA is TGTGCCAGCAGCTTAGAATGGTATGAGACAGACCCTGGAAACACCATATATTTT.

The V gene is TRBV7-6, the J gene TRBJ1-4; D is ambiguous. The CDR3 is 15 amino acids. Germline V lookup: CDR1 SGHVS, CDR2 FNYEAQ. The V end lost 4 bases, the J end lost 11 bases, and 20 bases lay between the germline ends. CDR3 sequence (DNA): TGTGCCAGCAGCTCCGACCCTTTCGGGCCCACGAAACTGTTTTTT. This translates into CASSSDPFGPTKLFF.

This clonotype was counted a few times. CDR3 region: CASSSRGRVLEQYF. CDR3 nucleotides: TGTGCCAGCAGCTCCCGGGGCCGGGTCTTAGAGCAGTACTTC. The gene calls are TRBV13 and TRBJ2-7, with D tentatively TRBD1 or TRBD2 (5 bases each). The V end was cut by 4 bases, the J end by 7 bases, with 17 bases between. Germline loops: CDR1 PRHDT, CDR2 FYEKMQ (reference sequence). The CDR3 sequence is 14 residues long.

The genes are TRBV5-1 and TRBJ2-7; TRBD2 matches at 11 bases. This CDR3 spans 14 amino acids. V lost 6 bases, J lost 8 bases, and 10 bases stayed unmatched. Per the germline V gene, CDR1 is SGHRS and CDR2 is YFSETQ. In DNA form, the CDR3 reads TGCGCCAGCAATACCGGGACTAGCGGCGACAAGCAGTACTTC. It translates to CASNTGTSGDKQYF.